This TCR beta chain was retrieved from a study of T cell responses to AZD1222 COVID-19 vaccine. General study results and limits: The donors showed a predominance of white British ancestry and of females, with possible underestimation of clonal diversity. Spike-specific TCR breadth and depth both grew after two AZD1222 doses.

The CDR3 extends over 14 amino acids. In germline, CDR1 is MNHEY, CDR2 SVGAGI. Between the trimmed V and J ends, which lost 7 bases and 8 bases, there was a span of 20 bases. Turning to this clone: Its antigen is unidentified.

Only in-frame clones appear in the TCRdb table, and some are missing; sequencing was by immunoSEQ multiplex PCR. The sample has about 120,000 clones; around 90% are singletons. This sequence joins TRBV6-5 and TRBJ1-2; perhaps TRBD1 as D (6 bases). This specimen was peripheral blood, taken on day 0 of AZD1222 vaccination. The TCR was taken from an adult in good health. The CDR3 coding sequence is TGTGCCAGCAAGGAAACCGCCCCCGGGGGCGGCTACACCTTC. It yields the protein CASKETAPGGGYTF.